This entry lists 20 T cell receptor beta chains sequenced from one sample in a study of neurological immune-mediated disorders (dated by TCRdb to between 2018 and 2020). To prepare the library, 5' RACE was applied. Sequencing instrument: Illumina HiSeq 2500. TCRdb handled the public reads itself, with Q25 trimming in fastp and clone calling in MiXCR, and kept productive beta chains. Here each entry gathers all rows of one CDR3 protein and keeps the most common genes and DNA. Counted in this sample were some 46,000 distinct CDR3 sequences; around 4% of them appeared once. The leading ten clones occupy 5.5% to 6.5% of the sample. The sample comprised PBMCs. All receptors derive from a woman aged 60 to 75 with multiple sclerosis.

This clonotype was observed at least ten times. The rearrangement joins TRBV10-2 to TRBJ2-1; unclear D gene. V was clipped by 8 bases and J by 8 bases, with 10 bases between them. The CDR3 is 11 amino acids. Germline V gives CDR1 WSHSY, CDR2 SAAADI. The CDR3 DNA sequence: TGCGCCAGCGGTCGGCGAGATGAGCAGTTCTTC. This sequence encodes CASGRRDEQFF.

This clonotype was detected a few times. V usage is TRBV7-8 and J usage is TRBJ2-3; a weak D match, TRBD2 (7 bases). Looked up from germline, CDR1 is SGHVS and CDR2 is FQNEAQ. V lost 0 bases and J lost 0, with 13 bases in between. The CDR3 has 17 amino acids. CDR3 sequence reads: CASSLAGGGASTDTQYF. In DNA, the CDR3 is TGTGCCAGCAGCTTAGCTGGCGGGGGCGCTAGCACAGATACGCAGTATTTT.

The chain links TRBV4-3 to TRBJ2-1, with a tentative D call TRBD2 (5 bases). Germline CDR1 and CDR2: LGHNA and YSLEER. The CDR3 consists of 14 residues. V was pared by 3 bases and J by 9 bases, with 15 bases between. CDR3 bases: TGCGCCAGCAGCCACGGCGTCGAACGGGGTGAGCAGTTCTTC. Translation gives CASSHGVERGEQFF.

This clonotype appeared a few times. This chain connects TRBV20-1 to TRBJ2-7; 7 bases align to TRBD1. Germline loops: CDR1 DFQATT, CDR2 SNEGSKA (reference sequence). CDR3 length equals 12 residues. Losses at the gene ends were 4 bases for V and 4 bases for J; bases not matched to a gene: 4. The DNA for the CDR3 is TGCAGTGCTACAGGGACAGCGTACGAGCAGTACTTC. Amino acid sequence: CSATGTAYEQYF.

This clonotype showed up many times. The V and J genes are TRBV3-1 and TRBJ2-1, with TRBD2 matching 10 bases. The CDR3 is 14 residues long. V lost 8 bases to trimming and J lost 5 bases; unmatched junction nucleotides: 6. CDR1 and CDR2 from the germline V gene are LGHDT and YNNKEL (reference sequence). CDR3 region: CASRWTSGNNEQFF. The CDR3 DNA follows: TGTGCCAGCCGCTGGACTAGCGGAAACAATGAGCAGTTCTTC.

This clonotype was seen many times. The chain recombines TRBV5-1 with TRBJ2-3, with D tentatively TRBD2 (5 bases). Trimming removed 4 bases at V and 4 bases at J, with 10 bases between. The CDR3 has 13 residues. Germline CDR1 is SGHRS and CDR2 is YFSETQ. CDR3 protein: CASSNGLADTQYF. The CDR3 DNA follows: TGCGCCAGCAGCAATGGACTGGCAGATACGCAGTATTTT.

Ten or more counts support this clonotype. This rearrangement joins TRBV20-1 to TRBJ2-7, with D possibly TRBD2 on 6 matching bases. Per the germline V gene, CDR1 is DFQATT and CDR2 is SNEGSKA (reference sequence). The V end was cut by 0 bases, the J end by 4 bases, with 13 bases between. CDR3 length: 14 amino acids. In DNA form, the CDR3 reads TGCAGTGCTAGAGATGTTGCGGGAAGGTACGAGCAGTACGTC. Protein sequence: CSARDVAGRYEQYV.

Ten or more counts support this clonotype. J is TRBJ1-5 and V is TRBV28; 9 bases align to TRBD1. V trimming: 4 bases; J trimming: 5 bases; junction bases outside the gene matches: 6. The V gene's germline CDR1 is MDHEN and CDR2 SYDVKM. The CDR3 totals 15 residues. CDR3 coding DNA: TGTGCCAGCAGTTCCGGGACAGGGTCGGATCAGCCCCAGCATTTT. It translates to CASSSGTGSDQPQHF.

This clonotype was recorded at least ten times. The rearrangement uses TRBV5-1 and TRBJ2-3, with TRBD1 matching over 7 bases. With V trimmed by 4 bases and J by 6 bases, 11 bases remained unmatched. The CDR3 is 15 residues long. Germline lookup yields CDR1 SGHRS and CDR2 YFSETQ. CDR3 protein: CASSLADGTEDTQYF. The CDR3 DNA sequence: TGCGCCAGCAGCCTGGCGGACGGGACAGAGGATACGCAGTATTTT.

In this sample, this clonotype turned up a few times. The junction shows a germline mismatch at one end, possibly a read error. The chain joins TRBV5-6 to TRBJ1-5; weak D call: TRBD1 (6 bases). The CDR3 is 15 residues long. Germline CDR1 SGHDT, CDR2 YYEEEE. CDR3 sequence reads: CASSPAQAWGQPQNF. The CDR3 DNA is TGTGCCAGCAGCCCAGCCCAGGCCTGGGGGCAGCCCCAGAATTTT.

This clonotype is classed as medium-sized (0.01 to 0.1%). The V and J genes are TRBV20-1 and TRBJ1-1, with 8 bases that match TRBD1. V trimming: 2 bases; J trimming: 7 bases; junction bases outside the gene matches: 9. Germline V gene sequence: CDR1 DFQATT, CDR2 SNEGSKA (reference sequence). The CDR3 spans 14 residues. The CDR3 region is CSARPTGGDYEAFF. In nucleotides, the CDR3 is TGCAGTGCTAGACCAACAGGGGGGGACTATGAAGCTTTCTTT.

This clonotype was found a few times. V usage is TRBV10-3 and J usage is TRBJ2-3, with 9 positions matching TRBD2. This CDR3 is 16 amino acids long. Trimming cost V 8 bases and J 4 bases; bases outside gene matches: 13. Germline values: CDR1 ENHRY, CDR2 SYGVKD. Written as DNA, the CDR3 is TGTGCCATCGCAAGCGGGGGGCCCACAACCGCAGATACGCAGTATTTT. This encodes CAIASGGPTTADTQYF.

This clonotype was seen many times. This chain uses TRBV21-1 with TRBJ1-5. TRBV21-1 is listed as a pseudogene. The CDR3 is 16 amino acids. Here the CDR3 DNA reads TGTGCCAGCAGCAAAAAGAGGAGGCATAGCAATCAGCCCCAGCATTTT. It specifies CASSKKRRHSNQPQHF.

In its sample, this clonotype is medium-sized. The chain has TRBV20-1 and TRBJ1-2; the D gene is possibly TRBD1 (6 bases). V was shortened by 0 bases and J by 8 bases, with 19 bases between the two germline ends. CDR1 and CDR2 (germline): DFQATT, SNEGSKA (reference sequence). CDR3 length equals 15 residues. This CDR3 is CSARDPGHGLKGYTF. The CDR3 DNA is TGCAGTGCTAGAGATCCGGGACACGGGCTAAAAGGCTACACCTTC.

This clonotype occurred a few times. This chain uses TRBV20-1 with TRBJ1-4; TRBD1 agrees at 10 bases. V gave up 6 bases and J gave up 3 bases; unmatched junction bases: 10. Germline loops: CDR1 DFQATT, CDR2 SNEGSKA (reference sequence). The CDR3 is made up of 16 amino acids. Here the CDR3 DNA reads TGCAGTGCCCTGACAGGGGGCTTTCTGGCTAATGAAAAACTGTTTTTT. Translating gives CSALTGGFLANEKLFF.

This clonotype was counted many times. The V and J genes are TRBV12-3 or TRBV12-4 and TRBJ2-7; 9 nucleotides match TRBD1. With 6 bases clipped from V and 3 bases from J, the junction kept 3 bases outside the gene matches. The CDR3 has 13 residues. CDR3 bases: TGTGCCAGCAGAAGGGACAGGGACTACGAGCAGTACTTC. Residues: CASRRDRDYEQYF.

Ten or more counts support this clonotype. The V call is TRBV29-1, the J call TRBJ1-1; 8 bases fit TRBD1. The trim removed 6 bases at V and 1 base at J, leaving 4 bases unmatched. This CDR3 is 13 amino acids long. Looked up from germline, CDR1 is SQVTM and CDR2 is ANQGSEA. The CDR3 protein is CSVTDRANTEAFF. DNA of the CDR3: TGCAGCGTGACGGACAGGGCGAACACTGAAGCTTTCTTT.

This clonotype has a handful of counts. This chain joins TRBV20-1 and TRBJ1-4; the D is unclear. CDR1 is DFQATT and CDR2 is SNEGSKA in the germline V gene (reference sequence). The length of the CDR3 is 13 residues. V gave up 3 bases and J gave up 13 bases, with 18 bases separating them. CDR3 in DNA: TGCAGTGCTAGCTCGAACGGTTTGAAAGGACTGTTTTTT. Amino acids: CSASSNGLKGLFF.

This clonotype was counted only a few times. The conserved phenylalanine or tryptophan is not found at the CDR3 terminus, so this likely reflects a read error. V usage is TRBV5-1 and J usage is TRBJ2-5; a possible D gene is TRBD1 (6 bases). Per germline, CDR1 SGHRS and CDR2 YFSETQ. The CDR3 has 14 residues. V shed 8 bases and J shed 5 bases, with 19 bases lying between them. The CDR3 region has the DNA TGCGCCAGTCAAACCTCACAGGGACGTGAGACCCAGTACATC. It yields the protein CASQTSQGRETQYI.

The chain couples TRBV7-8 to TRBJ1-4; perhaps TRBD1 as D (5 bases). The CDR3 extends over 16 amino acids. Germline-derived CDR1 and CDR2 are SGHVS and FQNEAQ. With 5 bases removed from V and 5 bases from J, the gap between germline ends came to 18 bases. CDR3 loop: CASSAWAGAHNEKLFF. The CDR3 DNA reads TGTGCCAGCAGCGCGTGGGCTGGGGCCCACAATGAAAAACTGTTTTTT. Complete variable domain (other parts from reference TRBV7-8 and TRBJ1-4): GAGVSQSPRYKVAKRGQDVALRCDPISGHVSLFWYQQALGQGPEFLTYFQNEAQLDKSGLPSDRFFAERPEGSVSTLKIQRTQQEDSAVYLCASSAWAGAHNEKLFFGSGTQLSVL.